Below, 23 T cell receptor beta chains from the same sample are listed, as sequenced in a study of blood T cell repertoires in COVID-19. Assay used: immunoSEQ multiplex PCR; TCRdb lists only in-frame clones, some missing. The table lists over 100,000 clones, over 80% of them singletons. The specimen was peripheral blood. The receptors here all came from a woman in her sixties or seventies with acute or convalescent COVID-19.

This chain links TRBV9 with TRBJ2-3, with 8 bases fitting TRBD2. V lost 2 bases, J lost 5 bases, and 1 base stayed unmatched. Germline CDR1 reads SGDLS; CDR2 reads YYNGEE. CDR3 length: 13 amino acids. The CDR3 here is CASSVRGGDTQYF. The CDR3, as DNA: TGTGCCAGCAGCGTCCGGGGGGGAGATACGCAGTATTTT. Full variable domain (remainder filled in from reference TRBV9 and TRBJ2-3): DSGVTQTPKHLITATGQRVTLRCSPRSGDLSVYWYQQSLDQGLQFLIQYYNGEERAKGNILERFSAQQFPDLHSELNLSSLELGDSALYFCASSVRGGDTQYFGPGTRLTVL.

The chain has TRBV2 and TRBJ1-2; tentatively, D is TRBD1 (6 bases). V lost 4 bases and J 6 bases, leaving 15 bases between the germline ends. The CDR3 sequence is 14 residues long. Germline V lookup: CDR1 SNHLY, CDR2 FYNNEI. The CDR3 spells CASSGDNPGHGYTF. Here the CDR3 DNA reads TGTGCCAGCAGTGGGGACAACCCGGGGCATGGCTACACCTTC.

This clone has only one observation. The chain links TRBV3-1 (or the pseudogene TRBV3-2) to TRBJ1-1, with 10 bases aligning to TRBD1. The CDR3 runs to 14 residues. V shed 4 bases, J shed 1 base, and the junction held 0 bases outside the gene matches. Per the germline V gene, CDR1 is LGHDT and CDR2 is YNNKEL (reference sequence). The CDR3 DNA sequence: TGTGCCAGCAGCCGACAGGGGGCGAACACTGAAGCTTTCTTT. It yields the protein CASSRQGANTEAFF.

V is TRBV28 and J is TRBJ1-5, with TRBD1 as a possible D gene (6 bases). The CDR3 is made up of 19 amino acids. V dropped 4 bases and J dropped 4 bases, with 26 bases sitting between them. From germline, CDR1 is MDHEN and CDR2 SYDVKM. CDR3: CASSSPPQGIGLGNQPQHF. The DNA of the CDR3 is TGTGCCAGCAGTTCACCGCCCCAGGGGATAGGGCTGGGTAATCAGCCCCAGCATTTT.

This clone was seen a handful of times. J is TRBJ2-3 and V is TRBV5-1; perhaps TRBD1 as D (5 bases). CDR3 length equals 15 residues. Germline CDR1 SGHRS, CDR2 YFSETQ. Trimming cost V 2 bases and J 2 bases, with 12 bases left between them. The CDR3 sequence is CASSFKGSLTDTQYF. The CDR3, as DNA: TGCGCCAGCAGCTTCAAGGGGTCCCTCACAGATACGCAGTATTTT.

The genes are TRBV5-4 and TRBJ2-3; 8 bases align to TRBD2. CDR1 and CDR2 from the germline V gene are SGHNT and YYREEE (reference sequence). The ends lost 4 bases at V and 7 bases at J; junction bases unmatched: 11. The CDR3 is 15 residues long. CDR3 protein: CASSQTGGAQNTQYF. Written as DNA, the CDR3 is TGTGCCAGCAGCCAGACCGGGGGGGCCCAGAATACGCAGTATTTT.

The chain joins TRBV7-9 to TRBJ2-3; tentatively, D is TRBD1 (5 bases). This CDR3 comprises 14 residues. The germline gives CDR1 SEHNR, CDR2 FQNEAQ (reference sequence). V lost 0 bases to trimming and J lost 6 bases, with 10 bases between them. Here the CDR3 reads CASSLAGVSDTQYF. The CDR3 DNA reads TGTGCCAGCAGCTTAGCAGGGGTTTCCGATACGCAGTATTTT.

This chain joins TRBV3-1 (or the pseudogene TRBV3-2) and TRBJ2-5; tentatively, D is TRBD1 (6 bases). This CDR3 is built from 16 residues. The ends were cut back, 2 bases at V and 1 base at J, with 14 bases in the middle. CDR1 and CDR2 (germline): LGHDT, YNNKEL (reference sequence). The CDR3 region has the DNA TGTGCCAGCAGCCAACTGACTGGGACAACCCAAGAGACCCAGTACTTC. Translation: CASSQLTGTTQETQYF.

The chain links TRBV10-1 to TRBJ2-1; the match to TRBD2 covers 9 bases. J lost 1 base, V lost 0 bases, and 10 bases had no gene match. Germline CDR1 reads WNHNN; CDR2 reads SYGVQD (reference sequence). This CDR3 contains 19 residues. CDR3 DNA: TGCGCCAGCAGTGAGTCCGCCGTGCTGGCGGGAGGGTCCTACAATGAGCAGTTCTTC. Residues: CASSESAVLAGGSYNEQFF.

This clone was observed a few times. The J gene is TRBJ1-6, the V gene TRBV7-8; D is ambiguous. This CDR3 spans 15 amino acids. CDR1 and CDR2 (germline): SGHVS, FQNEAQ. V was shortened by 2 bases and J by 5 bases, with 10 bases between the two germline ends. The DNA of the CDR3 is TGTGCCAGCAGCTTAACATGGGCCAATAATTCACCCCTCCACTTT. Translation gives CASSLTWANNSPLHF.

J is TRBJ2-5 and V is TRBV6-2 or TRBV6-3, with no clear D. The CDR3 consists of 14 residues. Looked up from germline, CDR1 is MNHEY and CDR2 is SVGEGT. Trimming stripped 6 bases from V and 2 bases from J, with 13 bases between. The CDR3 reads CASSPRDYQETQYF. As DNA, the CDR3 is TGTGCCAGCAGCCCGCGCGATTATCAAGAGACCCAGTACTTC.

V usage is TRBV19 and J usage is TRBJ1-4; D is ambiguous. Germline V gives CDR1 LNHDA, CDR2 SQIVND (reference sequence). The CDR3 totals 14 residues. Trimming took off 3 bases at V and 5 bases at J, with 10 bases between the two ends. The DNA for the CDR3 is TGTGCCAGTAGTATTGGGCAGCTAAATGAAAAACTGTTTTTT. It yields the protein CASSIGQLNEKLFF.

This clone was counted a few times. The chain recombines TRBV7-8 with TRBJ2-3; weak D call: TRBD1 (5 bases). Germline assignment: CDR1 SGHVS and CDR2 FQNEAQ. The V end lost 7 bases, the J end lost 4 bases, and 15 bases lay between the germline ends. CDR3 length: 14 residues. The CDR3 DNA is TGTGCCAGCAACCTCAGGGTCAGGGCAGATACGCAGTATTTT. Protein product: CASNLRVRADTQYF. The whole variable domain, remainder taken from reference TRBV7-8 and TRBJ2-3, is GAGVSQSPRYKVAKRGQDVALRCDPISGHVSLFWYQQALGQGPEFLTYFQNEAQLDKSGLPSDRFFAERPEGSVSTLKIQRTQQEDSAVYLCASNLRVRADTQYFGPGTRLTVL.

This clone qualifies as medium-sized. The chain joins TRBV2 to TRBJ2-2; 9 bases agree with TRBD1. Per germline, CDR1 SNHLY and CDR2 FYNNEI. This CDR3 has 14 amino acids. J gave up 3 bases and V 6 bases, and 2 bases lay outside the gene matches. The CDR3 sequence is CASRGTGYTGELFF. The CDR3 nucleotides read TGTGCCAGCAGGGGGACAGGGTACACCGGGGAGCTGTTTTTT.

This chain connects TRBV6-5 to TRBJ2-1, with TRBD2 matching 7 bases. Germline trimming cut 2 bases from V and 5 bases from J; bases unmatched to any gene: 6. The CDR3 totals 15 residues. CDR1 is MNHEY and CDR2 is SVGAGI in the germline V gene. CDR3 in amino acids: CASSYGAGANNEQFF. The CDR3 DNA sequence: TGTGCCAGCAGTTACGGGGCGGGAGCAAACAATGAGCAGTTCTTC.

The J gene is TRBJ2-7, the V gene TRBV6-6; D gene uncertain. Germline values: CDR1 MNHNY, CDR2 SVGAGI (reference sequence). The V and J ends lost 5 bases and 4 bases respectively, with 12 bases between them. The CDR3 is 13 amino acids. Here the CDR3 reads CASSRGAEYEQYF. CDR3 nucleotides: TGTGCCAGCAGTCGAGGAGCCGAGTACGAGCAGTACTTC.

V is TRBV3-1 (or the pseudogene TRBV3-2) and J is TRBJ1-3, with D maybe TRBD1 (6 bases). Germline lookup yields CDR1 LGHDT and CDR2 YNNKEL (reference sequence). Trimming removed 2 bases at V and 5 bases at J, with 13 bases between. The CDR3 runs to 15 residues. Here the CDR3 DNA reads TGTGCCAGCAGCCAATCCACAGGGTCCAGAAACACCATATATTTT. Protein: CASSQSTGSRNTIYF.

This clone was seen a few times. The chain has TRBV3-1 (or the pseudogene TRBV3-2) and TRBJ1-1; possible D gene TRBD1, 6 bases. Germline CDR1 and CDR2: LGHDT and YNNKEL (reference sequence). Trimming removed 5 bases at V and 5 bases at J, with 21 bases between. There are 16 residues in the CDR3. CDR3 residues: CASSWRGGRGPTEAFF. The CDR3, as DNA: TGTGCCAGCAGCTGGCGAGGGGGAAGGGGCCCGACTGAAGCTTTCTTT.

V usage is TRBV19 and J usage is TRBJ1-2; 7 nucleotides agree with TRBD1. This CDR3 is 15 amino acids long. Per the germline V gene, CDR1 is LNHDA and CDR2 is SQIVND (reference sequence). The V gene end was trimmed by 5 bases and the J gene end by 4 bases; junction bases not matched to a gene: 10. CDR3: CASSATDRAPYGYTF. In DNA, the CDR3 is TGTGCCAGTAGTGCGACCGACAGGGCACCCTATGGCTACACCTTC.

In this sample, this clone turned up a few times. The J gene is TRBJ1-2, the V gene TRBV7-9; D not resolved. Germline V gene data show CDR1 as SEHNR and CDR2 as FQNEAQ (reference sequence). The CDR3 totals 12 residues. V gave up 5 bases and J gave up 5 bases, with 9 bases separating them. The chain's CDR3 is CASSPQKYGYTF. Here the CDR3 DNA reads TGTGCCAGCAGCCCTCAGAAATATGGCTACACCTTC. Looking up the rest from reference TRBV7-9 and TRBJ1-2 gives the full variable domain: DTGVSQNPRHKITKRGQNVTFRCDPISEHNRLYWYRQTLGQGPEFLTYFQNEAQLEKSRLLSDRFSAERPKGSFSTLEIQRTEQGDSAMYLCASSPQKYGYTFGSGTRLTVV.

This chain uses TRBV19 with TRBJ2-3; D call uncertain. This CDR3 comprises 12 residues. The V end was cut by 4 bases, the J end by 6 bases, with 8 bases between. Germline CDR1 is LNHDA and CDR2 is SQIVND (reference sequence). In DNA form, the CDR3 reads TGTGCCAGTAGTAACCGAGCGGATACGCAGTATTTT. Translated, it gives CASSNRADTQYF.

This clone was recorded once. CDR3 nucleotides: TGTGCCAGCAGCCAGACAGGACAGGCCTATGGCTACACCTTC. The encoded protein is CASSQTGQAYGYTF. The chain is built from TRBV14 and TRBJ1-2; TRBD1 aligns across 7 bases. Germline CDR1 is SGHDN and CDR2 is FVKESK. This CDR3 comprises 14 residues. With 3 bases clipped from V and 4 bases from J, the junction kept 5 bases outside the gene matches.

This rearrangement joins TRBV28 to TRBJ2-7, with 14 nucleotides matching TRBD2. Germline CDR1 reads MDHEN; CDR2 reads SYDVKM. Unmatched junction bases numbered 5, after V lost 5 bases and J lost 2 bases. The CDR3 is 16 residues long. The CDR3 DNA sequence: TGTGCCAGCAGTACGGGACTAGCGGGAGACCCCTACGAGCAGTACTTC. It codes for CASSTGLAGDPYEQYF.